Following are 22 T cell receptor beta chains from one sample sequenced in a study of identical twins. Using its own MiXCR run on the 5' RACE reads, TCRdb lists one record per CDR3 protein. The repertoire includes around 550,000 distinct CDR3 sequences, roughly 15% of them detected once, and roughly 0.4% sits in the top ten. This sample also belongs to another study, concerning yellow fever vaccine responses in identical twins.

Sequencing was performed on CD4+ T cells sorted from blood. The receptor set was obtained from a woman in her late teens or twenties in good health.

At least ten counts were recorded for this clonotype. The gene calls are TRBV12-3 or TRBV12-4 and TRBJ2-3; weak D call: TRBD1 (7 bases). The CDR3 sequence is 15 residues long. Trimming shortened V by 3 bases and J by 6 bases, and 16 bases separated the two germline ends. CDR3 in amino acids: CASSFRQGLIDTQYF. The CDR3 nucleotides read TGTGCCAGCAGTTTTCGACAGGGACTTATCGATACGCAGTATTTT.

The CDR3 protein is CATSLKGQANNEQFF. CDR3 nucleotide sequence: TGTGCCACCAGTCTAAAGGGGCAGGCTAACAATGAGCAGTTCTTC. This chain joins TRBV24-1 and TRBJ2-1; tentatively, D is TRBD1 (5 bases). CDR1 is KGHDR, CDR2 SFDVKD, per germline. V dropped 6 bases and J dropped 5 bases, with 16 bases sitting between them. This CDR3 region has 15 residues.

This clonotype showed up just a few times. Here the CDR3 DNA reads TGTGCCACTTCTCGTGCAGTTACCTACGAGCAGTACGTC. Its protein product is CATSRAVTYEQYV. The chain links TRBV28 to TRBJ2-7, with unresolved D. The CDR3 totals 13 residues. V shed 10 bases and J shed 2 bases, with 15 bases lying between them. The germline V gene has CDR1 MDHEN and CDR2 SYDVKM.

In its sample, this clonotype was seen many times. This rearrangement joins TRBV24-1 to TRBJ2-1, with D perhaps given as TRBD1 or TRBD2 (5 bases each). Deletions cut 0 bases from V and 13 bases from J, with 12 bases between. Germline CDR1 is KGHDR and CDR2 is SFDVKD. This CDR3 comprises 13 residues. CDR3 residues: CATSDLHGTAQFF. CDR3 in DNA: TGTGCCACCAGTGATTTGCATGGGACCGCCCAGTTCTTC.

This rearrangement joins TRBV5-1 to TRBJ2-2; D not certain. Germline V gene data show CDR1 as SGHRS and CDR2 as YFSETQ. Trimming took 1 base from V and 6 from J, leaving 13 bases between them. The CDR3 spans 15 residues. CDR3 nucleotide sequence: TGCGCCAGCAGCTTGTCTAAGGGAAGGGCCGGGGAGCTGTTTTTT. Translating it yields CASSLSKGRAGELFF.

Points on this clonotype: At one of its ends the junction is not consistent with the germline gene, which may arise from a read error. The gene calls are TRBV12-3 or TRBV12-4 and TRBJ1-1; no clear D. The CDR3 sequence is 12 residues long. The DNA of the CDR3 is TGTTCCAGCAGTGCACTGAACACTGAAGCTTTCTTT. Amino acids: CSSSALNTEAFF.

The chain employs TRBV5-6 and TRBJ2-2; 7 positions match TRBD1. Germline CDR1 and CDR2: SGHDT and YYEEEE. This CDR3 is 18 amino acids long. Trimming took 3 bases from V and 1 from J; bases not matched to a gene: 12. The CDR3 here is CASSYRGTSRKNTGELFF. CDR3 nucleotide sequence: TGTGCCAGCAGCTACAGGGGAACTTCGAGGAAGAACACCGGGGAGCTGTTTTTT.

V gene TRBV28 combines with J gene TRBJ2-3; D might be TRBD1 (6 bases). Germline V gene sequence: CDR1 MDHEN, CDR2 SYDVKM. There are 17 residues in the CDR3. Trimming took 0 bases from V and 1 from J, leaving 14 bases between them. The CDR3 loop is CASSLWGAAKGTDTQYF. The CDR3 DNA reads TGTGCCAGCAGTTTATGGGGGGCCGCAAAGGGCACAGATACGCAGTATTTT.

This clonotype was seen ten or more times. The chain couples TRBV3-1 to TRBJ2-1, with D maybe TRBD2 (6 bases). The V gene's germline CDR1 is LGHDT and CDR2 YNNKEL (reference sequence). The CDR3 is made up of 13 amino acids. With 1 base removed from V and 6 bases from J, the gap between germline ends came to 7 bases. The CDR3 DNA reads as TGTGCCAGCAGCCAAGGGGGGGTCAATGAGCAGTTCTTC. Translation: CASSQGGVNEQFF.

This clonotype showed up just a few times. This sequence joins TRBV20-1 and TRBJ2-2, with 8 bases matching TRBD1. The CDR3 runs 13 residues. The ends lost 6 bases at V and 7 bases at J; junction bases unmatched: 7. Germline CDR1 reads DFQATT; CDR2 reads SNEGSKA (reference sequence). DNA for the CDR3: TGCAGTGCCACGACAGGGGTAGGCGGGGAGCTGTTTTTT. This gives the protein CSATTGVGGELFF.

This clonotype was seen a handful of times. The rearrangement links TRBV12-3 or TRBV12-4 to TRBJ2-5, with TRBD2 matching 11 bases. The CDR3 is 15 amino acids. V dropped 3 bases and J dropped 4; count of bases not matched to a gene: 4. The CDR3, as DNA: TGTGCCAGCAGTTTGGGACTAGCGGTGGGAGAGACCCAGTACTTC. Translated, it gives CASSLGLAVGETQYF.

This clonotype has a count of ten or more. V and J are TRBV7-8 and TRBJ2-1, with TRBD2 identical over 12 bases. V shed 1 base and J 8 bases; nucleotides not matched to a gene: 6. The length of the CDR3 is 16 residues. CDR1 is SGHVS and CDR2 is FQNEAQ in the germline V gene. The DNA of the CDR3 is TGTGCCAGCAGCTTAGGTCTAGCGGGAGGGCCTGATGAGCAGTTCTTC. Its protein product is CASSLGLAGGPDEQFF.

The genes are TRBV24-1 and TRBJ2-1; D call uncertain. The CDR3 consists of 10 residues. V was shortened by 5 bases and J by 15 bases, with 10 bases between the two germline ends. Germline CDR1 and CDR2: KGHDR and SFDVKD. CDR3 in amino acids: CATSAAKGFF. The CDR3 nucleotides are TGTGCCACCAGTGCCGCGAAGGGGTTCTTC.

J is TRBJ2-1 and V is TRBV10-2; 12 bases map to TRBD2. With V trimmed by 0 bases and J by 0 bases, 6 bases remained unmatched. Germline values: CDR1 WSHSY, CDR2 SAAADI. The CDR3 has 19 residues. The CDR3 protein is CASSESGLAGPSSYNEQFF. Here the CDR3 DNA reads TGCGCCAGCAGTGAGTCGGGACTAGCGGGCCCTAGCTCCTACAATGAGCAGTTCTTC.

CDR3 bases: TGTGCCACCAGCAGAATCGGGACTAGCGGGAGATATGAGCAGTTCTTC. As protein: CATSRIGTSGRYEQFF. The V gene is TRBV15, the J gene TRBJ2-1; TRBD2 aligns across 14 bases. V trimming: 2 bases; J trimming: 8 bases; junction bases outside the gene matches: 5. The V gene's germline CDR1 is LNHNV and CDR2 YYDKDF (reference sequence). This CDR3 has 16 residues.

This clonotype was found a few times. The chain is built from TRBV7-2 and TRBJ2-3; possibly TRBD2 for D (5 bases). Germline V gene sequence: CDR1 SGHTA, CDR2 FQGNSA. The germline V and J ends were trimmed by 1 base and 0 bases, with 11 bases remaining between them. CDR3 size: 16 residues. The CDR3 DNA is TGTGCCAGCAGCTTAGTCGTAGCGATTAGCACAGATACGCAGTATTTT. Protein product: CASSLVVAISTDTQYF.

This chain joins TRBV20-1 and TRBJ1-4; D not certain. Trimming removed 0 bases at V and 7 bases at J, with 12 bases between. The germline CDR1 and CDR2 sequences are DFQATT and SNEGSKA (reference sequence). This CDR3 region has 14 residues. DNA for the CDR3: TGCAGTGCTAGAGATGCGGGATTAAGTGAAAAACTGTTTTTT. Translation gives CSARDAGLSEKLFF.

This clonotype was seen a handful of times. CDR3 sequence reads: CASSEVGQGLDEQFF. The DNA of the CDR3 is TGTGCCAGCAGTGAAGTCGGGCAGGGGCTCGATGAGCAGTTCTTC. The J gene is TRBJ2-1, the V gene TRBV6-4; TRBD1 might be the D (6 bases). V lost 3 bases, J lost 8 bases, and 17 bases lay in between. Germline-derived CDR1 and CDR2 are MRHNA and SNTAGT. CDR3 size: 15 residues.

V and J are TRBV10-3 and TRBJ2-7; 8 nucleotides line up with TRBD1. This CDR3 region has 14 residues. V was clipped by 5 bases and J by 3 bases; unmatched bases: 6. Germline V gene lookup returns CDR1 ENHRY and CDR2 SYGVKD. CDR3 loop: CAISRGTGGYEQYF. The DNA for the CDR3 is TGTGCCATCAGTCGAGGGACAGGAGGCTACGAGCAGTACTTC.

This clonotype was counted between two and nine times. V gene TRBV5-8 combines with J gene TRBJ2-1, with D tentatively TRBD1 or TRBD2 (5 bases each). Trimming removed 4 bases at V and 5 bases at J, with 16 bases between. CDR3 length: 15 amino acids. CDR1 is SGHTS and CDR2 is YDEGEE in the germline V gene. The CDR3, as DNA: TGTGCCAGCAGCATAGGCCGGGGCCCTAACAATGAGCAGTTCTTC. Translating gives CASSIGRGPNNEQFF.

This rearrangement joins TRBV25-1 to TRBJ2-3; 12 nucleotides agree with TRBD2. With 4 bases clipped from V and 7 bases from J, the junction kept 12 bases outside the gene matches. CDR1 is MGHDK and CDR2 is SYGVNS in the germline V gene. The CDR3 is made up of 17 amino acids. CDR3 residues: CASSGYNLAGGPNTQYF. The CDR3 DNA reads as TGTGCCAGCAGTGGATACAACCTAGCGGGGGGGCCTAATACGCAGTATTTT. Supplemented by reference TRBV25-1 and TRBJ2-3, the full variable domain reads EADIYQTPRYLVIGTGKKITLECSQTMGHDKMYWYQQDPGMELHLIHYSYGVNSTEKGDLSSESTVSRIRTEHFPLTLESARPSHTSQYLCASSGYNLAGGPNTQYFGPGTRLTVL.

CDR3 loop: CASSLWTGGQETQYF. CDR3 coding DNA: TGTGCCAGCAGCTTATGGACAGGGGGCCAAGAGACCCAGTACTTC. The genes are TRBV7-9 and TRBJ2-5; 10 bases map to TRBD1. Trimming at V came to 2 bases and at J to 1 base, leaving 1 base not matched to a gene. The germline V gene encodes CDR1 SEHNR and CDR2 FQNEAQ (reference sequence). The CDR3 covers 15 residues.